Below are 3 T cell receptor beta chains sequenced from a single sample in a study of blood T cells in healthy people across ages. Sample-barcoded 5' priming and a J-beta primer mix drove a second PCR of about 6 to 12 cycles. TCRdb called the 5' RACE reads again in MiXCR, with one record for every CDR3 protein. The data hold just over 1 million distinct CDR3 sequences, with more than 40% observed a single time. What was sequenced was blood. The receptors were sampled from a woman between 55 and 75 years old in good health.

In this sample, this clonotype turned up many times. The genes are TRBV6-5 and TRBJ2-5; a weak D match, TRBD2 (5 bases). The V gene's germline CDR1 is MNHEY and CDR2 SVGAGI. The CDR3 consists of 13 residues. Trimming took off 5 bases at V and 3 bases at J, with 10 bases between the two ends. The CDR3 sequence is CASSEDSEETQYF. The CDR3 DNA is TGTGCCAGCAGTGAAGATAGCGAAGAGACCCAGTACTTC.

This sequence joins TRBV11-2 and TRBJ2-5; TRBD2 aligns across 10 bases. Germline V gene sequence: CDR1 SGHAT, CDR2 FQNNGV. V was clipped by 1 base and J by 2 bases; unmatched bases: 10. This CDR3 contains 18 residues. The CDR3 here is CASSLGTRAGGGQETQYF. The CDR3 nucleotides read TGTGCCAGCAGCTTAGGCACTAGAGCGGGAGGGGGGCAAGAGACCCAGTACTTC.

The gene calls are TRBV5-1 and TRBJ2-3; the D is unclear. From germline, CDR1 is SGHRS and CDR2 YFSETQ. This CDR3 spans 14 amino acids. V was shortened by 3 bases and J by 4 bases, with 12 bases between the two germline ends. The CDR3 nucleotides read TGCGCCAGCAGCTCTCAGTCAGGCTCAGATACGCAGTATTTT. This sequence encodes CASSSQSGSDTQYF.